These 11 T cell receptor beta chains share one sample of origin, sequenced in a study of blood T cell repertoires in COVID-19 (dated by TCRdb to about 2020). The library came from the immunoSEQ multiplex PCR assay. TCRdb provides this immuneACCESS table in a form limited to in-frame rearrangements. Some clones are lacking; in checked studies, under half of them reflect an unresolved V gene, and why the rest are absent is not known. The sample includes under 200,000 clones, with 65% to 90% observed a single time. The ten largest clones add up to under 6.5% of the sample. Specimen: PBMCs or T cells enriched from blood (not recorded which). These receptors came from a woman aged 60-75 years with acute COVID-19.

V and J are TRBV7-2 and TRBJ1-2; no clear D. V shed 4 bases and J shed 5 bases, with 20 bases lying between them. This CDR3 comprises 16 residues. Germline V CDR1 and CDR2: SGHTA, FQGNSA. CDR3 residues: CASSSRPSGELYGYTF. The CDR3 bases are TGTGCCAGCAGCTCCCGGCCCAGCGGAGAGTTATATGGCTACACCTTC.

This clone came up once. The chain links TRBV29-1 to TRBJ2-7; 10 bases are shared with TRBD1. Trimming at V came to 6 bases and at J to 9 bases, leaving 14 bases not matched to a gene. This CDR3 spans 14 amino acids. CDR1 is SQVTM, CDR2 ANQGSEA, per germline. The DNA for the CDR3 is TGCAGCGTCCGTGAAGGGGGGACAGGGGACGTGCAGTACGTC. Translated, it gives CSVREGGTGDVQYV.

The chain carries TRBV10-1 and TRBJ2-3; TRBD1 might be the D (7 bases). The CDR3 extends over 14 amino acids. Trimming took 2 bases from V and 8 from J, leaving 14 bases between them. CDR1 is WNHNN and CDR2 is SYGVQD in the germline V gene (reference sequence). Here the CDR3 reads CASSEGRGVTTQYF. The CDR3 nucleotides read TGCGCCAGCAGTGAGGGCAGGGGGGTAACTACGCAGTATTTT.

V and J are TRBV6-5 and TRBJ1-2; the D gene is possibly TRBD1 (6 bases). The length of the CDR3 is 13 residues. CDR1 is MNHEY, CDR2 SVGAGI, per germline. V gave up 4 bases and J gave up 7 bases, with 13 bases separating them. Here the CDR3 DNA reads TGTGCCAGCAGTTGGCGGGGGGCTACTGGCTACACCTTC. Its translation: CASSWRGATGYTF.

The chain links TRBV19 to TRBJ2-2; D gene unclear. Deletions cut 4 bases from V and 4 bases from J, with 7 bases between. CDR1 LNHDA and CDR2 SQIVND come from the germline V gene (reference sequence). CDR3 length equals 13 residues. The chain's CDR3 is CASSKAVTGELFF. As DNA, the CDR3 is TGTGCCAGTAGTAAGGCGGTCACCGGGGAGCTGTTTTTT.

The gene calls are TRBV11-3 and TRBJ2-3; TRBD2 agrees at 7 bases. V shed 5 bases, J shed 6 bases, and the junction held 14 bases outside the gene matches. The CDR3 totals 16 residues. Germline-derived CDR1 and CDR2 are SGHNT and YENEEA. As DNA, the CDR3 is TGTGCCAGCAGCCCACTCGCGGGAGTGAGTATTGATACGCAGTATTTT. Translating gives CASSPLAGVSIDTQYF.

The chain is built from TRBV21-1 and TRBJ2-7; the table's D call of TRBD1 was not tested on the DNA. TRBV21-1 is flagged as a pseudogene. This CDR3 region has 14 residues. CDR3 in amino acids: CASSKGTKNYEQYF. The CDR3 nucleotides read TGTGCCAGCAGCAAAGGGACAAAAAACTACGAGCAGTACTTC.

The chain uses TRBV7-9 and TRBJ1-2, with 7 bases lining up with TRBD1. V was clipped by 5 bases and J by 3 bases; unmatched bases: 6. The germline V gene has CDR1 SEHNR and CDR2 FQNEAQ (reference sequence). This CDR3 has 14 amino acids. The CDR3 nucleotides are TGTGCCAGCAGCCAGGCACAGGGGTACTATGGCTACACCTTC. It is translated as CASSQAQGYYGYTF.

The chain employs TRBV7-9 and TRBJ2-5, with D unclear. Germline CDR1 and CDR2: SEHNR and FQNEAQ (reference sequence). This CDR3 has 15 residues. V was clipped by 7 bases and J by 2 bases, with 17 bases between them. CDR3 region: CASTPSTVVQETQYF. Written as DNA, the CDR3 is TGTGCCAGCACCCCCTCCACGGTAGTTCAAGAGACCCAGTACTTC.

V gene TRBV7-2 combines with J gene TRBJ2-7; 8 nucleotides align to TRBD1. Germline V gives CDR1 SGHTA, CDR2 FQGNSA. The CDR3 sequence is 14 residues long. V trimming: 5 bases; J trimming: 3 bases; junction bases outside the gene matches: 6. This CDR3 reads CASSPGGPIYEQYF. The CDR3 nucleotides read TGTGCCAGCAGCCCAGGGGGCCCCATCTACGAGCAGTACTTC.

V is TRBV24-1 and J is TRBJ2-1; the match to TRBD2 covers 10 bases. The V segment lost 12 bases and the J segment 3 bases; nucleotides outside the gene matches: 7. There are 14 residues in the CDR3. Germline CDR1 and CDR2: KGHDR and SFDVKD. Here the CDR3 DNA reads TGTGCCTCCTCGACTAGCGGGTTCTACAATGAGCAGTTCTTC. It encodes CASSTSGFYNEQFF.